This entry lists 22 T cell receptor beta chains sequenced from one sample in a study of blood T cell repertoires in COVID-19. TCRdb's copy holds only in-frame clones and misses some; the assay was immunoSEQ multiplex PCR. The table shows roughly 280,000 clones, with 80% to 90% occurring only once. The sequencing input was peripheral blood. The receptors originated from a man aged 30 to 39 with active or convalescent COVID-19.

The V call is TRBV29-1, the J call TRBJ2-2; 11 bases map to TRBD2. This CDR3 comprises 14 residues. From germline, CDR1 is SQVTM and CDR2 ANQGSEA. The trim removed 7 bases at V and 7 bases at J, leaving 8 bases unmatched. The CDR3 nucleotides read TGCAGCGCTTCGACTAGCGGGGTTGGCGGGGAGCTGTTTTTT. This translates into CSASTSGVGGELFF.

The V gene is TRBV10-3, the J gene TRBJ1-5; no firm D call. Trimming took off 0 bases at V and 0 bases at J, with 9 bases between the two ends. The CDR3 has 16 residues. Germline lookup yields CDR1 ENHRY and CDR2 SYGVKD. The DNA of the CDR3 is TGTGCCATCAGTGAGTCTAGGTCAGGTAGCAATCAGCCCCAGCATTTT. It is translated as CAISESRSGSNQPQHF.

The CDR3 reads CASSQTGNQETQYF. The CDR3 coding sequence is TGTGCCAGTAGCCAGACAGGGAACCAAGAGACCCAGTACTTC. V usage is TRBV19 and J usage is TRBJ2-5; 7 bases are a match to TRBD1. V dropped 6 bases and J dropped 0; count of bases not matched to a gene: 4. Germline V lookup: CDR1 LNHDA, CDR2 SQIVND (reference sequence). The CDR3 extends over 14 amino acids.

The CDR3 bases are TGTGCCAGTAGGGCGCCGGGACAGGGTCACGAGCAGTACTTC. This gives the protein CASRAPGQGHEQYF. The chain combines TRBV19 with TRBJ2-7, with 9 nucleotides matching TRBD1. The CDR3 has 14 amino acids. V lost 6 bases, J lost 5 bases, and 8 bases stayed unmatched. Germline CDR1 and CDR2: LNHDA and SQIVND (reference sequence).

The chain couples TRBV6-5 to TRBJ1-2, with 8 positions matching TRBD1. V lost 0 bases, J lost 4 bases, and 4 bases stayed unmatched. The length of the CDR3 is 15 residues. The germline gives CDR1 MNHEY, CDR2 SVGAGI. DNA of the CDR3: TGTGCCAGCAGTTACTCGGCAGGGGGCGGCTATGGCTACACCTTC. It is translated as CASSYSAGGGYGYTF.

In its sample, this clone was seen a few times. The chain combines TRBV7-9 with TRBJ1-4; D might be TRBD1 (5 bases). CDR1 and CDR2 from the germline V gene are SEHNR and FQNEAQ (reference sequence). Trimming left V 4 bases short and J 5 bases short, with 14 bases between. The CDR3 consists of 15 residues. CDR3 sequence (DNA): TGTGCCAGCAGCTCATCGTGGGGCTTAAATGAAAAACTGTTTTTT. Translating it yields CASSSSWGLNEKLFF.

The genes are TRBV7-2 and TRBJ2-7; D not resolved. CDR3 length equals 14 residues. V gave up 1 base and J gave up 4 bases, with 11 bases separating them. Germline loops: CDR1 SGHTA, CDR2 FQGNSA. The CDR3: CASSLELGRYEQYF. The CDR3 nucleotides read TGTGCCAGCAGCTTAGAACTGGGCCGATACGAGCAGTACTTC.

The chain recombines TRBV3-1 (or the pseudogene TRBV3-2) with TRBJ1-1; D not certain. With 4 bases removed from V and 0 bases from J, the gap between germline ends came to 12 bases. The CDR3 extends over 15 amino acids. The V gene's germline CDR1 is LGHDT and CDR2 YNNKEL (reference sequence). The CDR3 DNA reads TGTGCCAGCAGCCTAAAAAGCATCCTGAACACTGAAGCTTTCTTT. Translating gives CASSLKSILNTEAFF.

The chain links TRBV18 to TRBJ2-7, with D possibly matching TRBD1 (6 bases). The CDR3 runs to 15 residues. The germline V gene has CDR1 KGHSH and CDR2 LQKENI. V gave up 6 bases and J gave up 3 bases, with 18 bases separating them. DNA for the CDR3: TGTGCCAGCTCCCCCCGGGGAAAGGGGGACTACGAGCAGTACTTC. Translation gives CASSPRGKGDYEQYF.

Here the CDR3 DNA reads TGTGCCGAAAGGGACAGGGGAATAGGTGGGGCTTTCTTT. Its translation is CAERDRGIGGAFF. The gene calls are TRBV30 and TRBJ1-1; TRBD1 agrees at 10 bases. There are 13 residues in the CDR3. The trim removed 8 bases at V and 11 bases at J, leaving 14 bases unmatched. Per germline, CDR1 GTSNPN and CDR2 SVGIG (reference sequence).

The chain links TRBV29-1 to TRBJ2-7, with 9 bases fitting TRBD1. The CDR3 has 12 amino acids. The J segment lost 5 bases and the V segment lost 7 bases, leaving 6 bases of the junction unmatched. Germline loops: CDR1 SQVTM, CDR2 ANQGSEA. CDR3: CSGRTGVDEQYF. The DNA for the CDR3 is TGCAGCGGGAGGACAGGGGTGGACGAGCAGTACTTC.

CDR3 region: CASSVVLAGGAYEQYF. The CDR3 nucleotides read TGTGCCAGCAGCGTAGTACTAGCGGGGGGGGCCTACGAGCAGTACTTC. The gene calls are TRBV11-2 and TRBJ2-7, with 13 bases identical to TRBD2. Germline V lookup: CDR1 SGHAT, CDR2 FQNNGV. CDR3 length equals 16 residues. Trimming cost V 5 bases and J 2 bases; bases outside gene matches: 6.

In its sample, this clone was seen many times. Other DNA sequences in this specimen translate into the identical CDR3. The chain carries TRBV5-1 and TRBJ2-1, with TRBD2 identical over 8 bases. Per the germline V gene, CDR1 is SGHRS and CDR2 is YFSETQ. The CDR3 length is 15 residues. After removal of 4 bases from V and 2 bases from J, the junction contained 5 bases not matched to a gene. The CDR3 region has the DNA TGCGCCAGCAGCCCTGACGGGGGGGCCTACAATGAGCAGTTCTTC. This gives the protein CASSPDGGAYNEQFF.

This clone was seen only once. The chain uses TRBV14 and TRBJ1-2, with D possibly being TRBD1 (5 bases). Germline CDR1 is SGHDN and CDR2 is FVKESK. The CDR3 is 13 residues long. Deletions cut 8 bases from V and 7 bases from J, with 17 bases between. This CDR3 reads CASRPGGLSGYTF. The CDR3 DNA is TGTGCCAGCCGGCCGGGGGGATTGAGTGGCTACACCTTC.

The sample holds a few counts of this clone. The chain is built from TRBV4-2 and TRBJ2-7; 10 bases match TRBD2. The CDR3 extends over 16 amino acids. Germline V gives CDR1 LGHNA, CDR2 YNFKEQ. The V gene end was trimmed by 1 base and the J gene end by 2 bases; junction bases not matched to a gene: 5. CDR3 nucleotide sequence: TGTGCCAGCAGCCAAGTGGGAAGCGGGGGGGCCTACGAGCAGTACTTC. Translation gives CASSQVGSGGAYEQYF.

This rearrangement joins TRBV5-5 to TRBJ2-3; 7 bases map to TRBD1. This CDR3 is built from 14 residues. The V and J ends lost 5 bases and 0 bases, in that order; junction bases with no gene match: 3. Germline CDR1 SGHKS, CDR2 YYEKEE (reference sequence). CDR3 in DNA: TGTGCCAGCAGTCGACAGGGTAGCACAGATACGCAGTATTTT. Residues: CASSRQGSTDTQYF.

This clone was recorded once. V is TRBV11-2 and J is TRBJ1-6; TRBD1 is a possible D gene (5 bases). V was pared by 5 bases and J by 6 bases, with 11 bases between. The germline CDR1 and CDR2 sequences are SGHAT and FQNNGV. The CDR3 has 14 amino acids. CDR3 sequence: CASSRPGGNSPLHF. CDR3 bases: TGTGCCAGCAGCCGCCCGGGGGGTAATTCACCCCTCCACTTT.

The chain joins TRBV14 to TRBJ1-6; D is perhaps TRBD1 (6 bases). V lost 1 base and J 0 bases, leaving 25 bases between the germline ends. The length of the CDR3 is 22 residues. Per germline, CDR1 SGHDN and CDR2 FVKESK. CDR3 sequence (DNA): TGTGCCAGCAGCCAAGTTTCTTGGGTGACAGGAGAGACCAGCTCCTATAATTCACCCCTCCACTTT. It codes for CASSQVSWVTGETSSYNSPLHF.

CDR3 sequence (DNA): TGCGCCAGCAGTCACCGGGACAGGTACACTGAAGCTTTCTTT. Protein sequence: CASSHRDRYTEAFF. The V and J genes are TRBV10-2 and TRBJ1-1; 8 nucleotides match TRBD1. Germline V gene sequence: CDR1 WSHSY, CDR2 SAAADI. The CDR3 length is 14 residues. J was trimmed by 3 bases and V by 5 bases; bases with no gene match: 5.

CDR3 nucleotide sequence: TGCGCCAGCAGTGAGTCTGACGGGGATGGAAACACCATATATTTT. Its translation is CASSESDGDGNTIYF. This chain joins TRBV10-2 and TRBJ1-3, with D hard to call. Trimming removed 0 bases from V and 3 bases from J, with 9 bases in between. CDR1 and CDR2 (germline): WSHSY, SAAADI. CDR3 length: 15 amino acids.

The CDR3 loop reads CASSLSIYTDRGDGNTIYF. In DNA form, the CDR3 reads TGTGCCAGCAGCTTATCGATTTATACGGACAGGGGTGACGGAAACACCATATATTTT. The chain links TRBV7-2 to TRBJ1-3; TRBD1 matches at 9 bases. The CDR3 length is 19 residues. V gave up 2 bases and J gave up 4 bases; unmatched junction bases: 15. In germline, CDR1 is SGHTA, CDR2 FQGNSA.

Regarding this clone: This specimen includes other DNA sequences encoding the same CDR3. This chain uses TRBV19 with TRBJ1-1, with TRBD1 identical over 7 bases. This CDR3 has 13 residues. Germline CDR1 LNHDA, CDR2 SQIVND (reference sequence). V lost 4 bases to trimming and J lost 3 bases; unmatched junction nucleotides: 2. The CDR3 loop is CASSTTGDTEAFF. DNA for the CDR3: TGTGCCAGTAGTACTACAGGGGACACTGAAGCTTTCTTT.